This TCR beta chain was recovered during a study of beta chain features in type 1 diabetes. Study-wide background: The study found patients and healthy donors alike in age, gender and cell yields. Study-wide findings and caveats: TCRB CDR3 length was moderately but significantly reduced in all four CD4+ subsets of Type 1 diabetes patients.

The authors reverse transcribed all of the isolated RNA, so sequencing captured expressed TCRB transcripts. Sequencing used immunoSEQ multiplex PCR; TCRdb keeps in-frame clones, though not all of them. The sample lists roughly 700,000 clones; roughly 12% were seen once. Germline V gene sequence: CDR1 LGHNA, CDR2 YNFKEQ. The CDR3 runs 19 residues. V gave up 0 bases and J gave up 2 bases, with 17 bases separating them. In regard to this clone: What it binds is unknown.

The TCR was taken from a man younger than 35 with type 1 diabetes. Sequencing used naive CD4+ T cells from blood. The V and J genes are TRBV4-2 and TRBJ2-6; D is perhaps TRBD1 or TRBD2 (5 bases each). CDR3 loop: CASSQEGGEGLTGANVLTF. CDR3 nucleotides: TGTGCCAGCAGCCAAGAAGGCGGAGAGGGGCTGACTGGGGCCAACGTCCTGACTTTC.